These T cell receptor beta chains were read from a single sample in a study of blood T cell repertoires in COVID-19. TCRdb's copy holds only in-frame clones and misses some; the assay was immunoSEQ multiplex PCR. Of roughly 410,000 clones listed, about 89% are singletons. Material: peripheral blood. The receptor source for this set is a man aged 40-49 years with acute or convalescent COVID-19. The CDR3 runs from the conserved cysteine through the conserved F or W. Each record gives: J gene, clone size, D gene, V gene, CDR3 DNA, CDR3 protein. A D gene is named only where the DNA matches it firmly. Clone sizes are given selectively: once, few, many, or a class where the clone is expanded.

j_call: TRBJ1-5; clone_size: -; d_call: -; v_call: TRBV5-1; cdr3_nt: TGCGCCAGCAGCTTGGACAGCCGGCAGCCCCAGCATTTT; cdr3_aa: CASSLDSRQPQHF
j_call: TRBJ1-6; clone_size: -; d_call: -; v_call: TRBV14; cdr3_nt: TGTGCCAGCAGCCAAGTTTTCGCCTATAATTCACCCCTCCACTTT; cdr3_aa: CASSQVFAYNSPLHF
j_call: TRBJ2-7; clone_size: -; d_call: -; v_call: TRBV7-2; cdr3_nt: TGTGCCAGCAGCTTATTTATTCGGAGTGCCTACGAGCAGTACTTC; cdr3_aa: CASSLFIRSAYEQYF
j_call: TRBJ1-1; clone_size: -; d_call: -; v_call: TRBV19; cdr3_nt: TGTGCCAGTAGTACCCCCAGTGAAATCGCTGAAGCTTTCTTT; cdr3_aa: CASSTPSEIAEAFF
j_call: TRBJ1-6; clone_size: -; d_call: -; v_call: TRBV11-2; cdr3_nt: TGTGCCAGCAGACCCCTGGTCCGGGACACCAATTCACCCCTCCACTTT; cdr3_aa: CASRPLVRDTNSPLHF
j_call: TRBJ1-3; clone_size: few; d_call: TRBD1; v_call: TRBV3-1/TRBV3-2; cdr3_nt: TGTGCCAGCAGCCCGACAGGGGACGGAAACACCATATATTTT; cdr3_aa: CASSPTGDGNTIYF
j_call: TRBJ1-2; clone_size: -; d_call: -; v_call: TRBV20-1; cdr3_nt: TGCAGTGCTAGTCAGGGAGGAAGTTTAGCTTATGGCTACACCTTC; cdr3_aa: CSASQGGSLAYGYTF
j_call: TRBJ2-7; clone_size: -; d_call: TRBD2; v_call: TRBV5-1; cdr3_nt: TGCGCCAGCAGCTTGGTTCCAGCGGGAGGGTCCTACGAGCAGTACTTC; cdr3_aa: CASSLVPAGGSYEQYF
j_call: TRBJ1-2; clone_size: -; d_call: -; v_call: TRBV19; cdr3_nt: TGTGCCAGCTTCCGGGGTTTCTATGGCTACACCTTC; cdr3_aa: CASFRGFYGYTF
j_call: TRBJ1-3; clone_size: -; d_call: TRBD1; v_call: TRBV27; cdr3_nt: TGTGCCAGCAGTTGGACAGGGTCCCCGTCCTCTGGAAACACCATATATTTT; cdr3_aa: CASSWTGSPSSGNTIYF
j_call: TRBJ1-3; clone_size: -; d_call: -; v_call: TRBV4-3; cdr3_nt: TGCGCCAGCAGCCCCGGGGGTGGAAACACCATATATTTT; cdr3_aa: CASSPGGGNTIYF
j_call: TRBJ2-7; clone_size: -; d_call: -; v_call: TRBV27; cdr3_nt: TGTGCCAGCGCCAGGGGTCGACGGTACGAGCAGTACTTC; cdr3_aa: CASARGRRYEQYF
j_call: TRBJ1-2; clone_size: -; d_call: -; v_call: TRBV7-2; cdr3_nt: TGTGCCAGCAGCCCCCAAGGAGCCCAGTCCTATGGCTACACCTTC; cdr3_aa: CASSPQGAQSYGYTF
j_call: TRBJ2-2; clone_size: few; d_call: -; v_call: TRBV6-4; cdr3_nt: TGTGCCAGCGGTCAGGGGACGGCGAACACCGGGGAGCTGTTTTTT; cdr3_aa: CASGQGTANTGELFF
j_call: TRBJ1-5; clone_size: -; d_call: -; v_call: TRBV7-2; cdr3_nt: TGTGCCAGCAGCTTTAGGGGAGGGCAGCCCCAGCATTTT; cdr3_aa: CASSFRGGQPQHF
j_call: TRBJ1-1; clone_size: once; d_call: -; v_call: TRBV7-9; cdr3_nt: TGTGCCAGCAGGTCTCAGGTCCCGGGGTCTGAAGCTTTCTTT; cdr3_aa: CASRSQVPGSEAFF
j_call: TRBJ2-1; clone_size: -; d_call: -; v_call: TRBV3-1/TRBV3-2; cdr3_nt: TGTGCCAGCAGCCCTCTTTGGGGAGCGTCATACAATGAGCAGTTCTTC; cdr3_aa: CASSPLWGASYNEQFF
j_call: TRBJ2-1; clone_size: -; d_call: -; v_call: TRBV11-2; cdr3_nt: TGTGCCAGCAGCTTATTGGAACTAGGATACAATGAGCAGTTCTTC; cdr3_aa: CASSLLELGYNEQFF
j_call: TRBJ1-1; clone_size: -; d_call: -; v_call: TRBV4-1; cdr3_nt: TGCGCCAGCTCCCAAATTGAACTATTCGAAGCTTTCTTT; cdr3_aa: CASSQIELFEAFF
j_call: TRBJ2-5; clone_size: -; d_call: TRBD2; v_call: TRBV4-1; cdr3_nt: TGCGCCAGCAGCCAAGGACTAGCGGTTCAAGAGACCCAGTACTTC; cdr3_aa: CASSQGLAVQETQYF
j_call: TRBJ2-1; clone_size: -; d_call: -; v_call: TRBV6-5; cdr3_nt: TGTGCCAGCAGTTACAACCAGGGGCATCGGAATGAGCAGTTCTTC; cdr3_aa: CASSYNQGHRNEQFF
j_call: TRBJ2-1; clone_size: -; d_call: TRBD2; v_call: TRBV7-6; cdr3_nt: TGTGCCAGCAGCTTAGTTAGCGGGGGCGGGGATGAGCAGTTCTTC; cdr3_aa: CASSLVSGGGDEQFF
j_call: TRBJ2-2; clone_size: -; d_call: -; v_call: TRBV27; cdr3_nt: TGTGCCAGCAGTTTATCCCCGTCGGTCGGCGGGGAGCTGTTTTTT; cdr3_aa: CASSLSPSVGGELFF
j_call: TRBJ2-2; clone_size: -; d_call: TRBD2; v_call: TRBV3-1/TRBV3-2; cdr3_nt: TGTGCCAGCAGCCGACCGCTAGCGGGGGACACCGGGGAGCTGTTTTTT; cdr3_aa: CASSRPLAGDTGELFF
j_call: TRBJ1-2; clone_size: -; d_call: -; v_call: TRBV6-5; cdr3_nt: TGTGCCAGCGGGCCCTTTTCTCCCGGCCGGGGCTACACCTTC; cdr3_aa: CASGPFSPGRGYTF
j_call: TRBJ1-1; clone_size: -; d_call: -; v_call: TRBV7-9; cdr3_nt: TGTGCCAGCAGCTTAGCGACCGCGGGGGCTGAAGCTTTCTTT; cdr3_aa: CASSLATAGAEAFF
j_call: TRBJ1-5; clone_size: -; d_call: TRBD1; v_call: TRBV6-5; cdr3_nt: TGTGCCAGCAGGGATTCTGGGACAGGGAATCAGCCCCAGCATTTT; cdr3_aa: CASRDSGTGNQPQHF
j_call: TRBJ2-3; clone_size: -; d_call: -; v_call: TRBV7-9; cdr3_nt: TGTGCCAGCAGCGGTATGTTGATGGAGGCAGATACGCAGTATTTT; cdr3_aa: CASSGMLMEADTQYF
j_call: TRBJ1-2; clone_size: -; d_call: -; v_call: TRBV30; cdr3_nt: TGTGCCTGGAGTGTTACCGGGGAGGGTGGCTACACCTTC; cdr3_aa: CAWSVTGEGGYTF
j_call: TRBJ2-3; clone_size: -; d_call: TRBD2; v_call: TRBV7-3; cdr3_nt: TGTGCCAGCAGCCACTCGGGGGGAGTCACAGATACGCAGTATTTT; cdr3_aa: CASSHSGGVTDTQYF
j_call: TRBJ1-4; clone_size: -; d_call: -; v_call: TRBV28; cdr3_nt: TGTGCCAGCAGTCACTACAGGGCTGCTAATGAAAAACTGTTTTTT; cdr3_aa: CASSHYRAANEKLFF
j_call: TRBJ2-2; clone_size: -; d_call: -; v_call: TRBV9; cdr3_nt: TGTGCCAGCAGCCCGCAGACAGTTGCGAACACCGGGGAGCTGTTTTTT; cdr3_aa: CASSPQTVANTGELFF
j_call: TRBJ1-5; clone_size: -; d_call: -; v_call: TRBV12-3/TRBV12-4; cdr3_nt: TGTGCCAGCAGGGGGGCAGGTACCCAGCATTTT; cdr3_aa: CASRGAGTQHF
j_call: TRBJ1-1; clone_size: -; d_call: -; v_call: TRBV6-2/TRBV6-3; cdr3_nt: TGTGCCAGCAGTTACTTTCGGTCGAACACTGAAGCTTTCTTT; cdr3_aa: CASSYFRSNTEAFF
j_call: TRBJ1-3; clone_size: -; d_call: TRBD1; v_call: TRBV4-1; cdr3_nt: TGCGCCAGCAGTGAAACTCAGGGGGCGCTCGGAAACACCATATATTTT; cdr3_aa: CASSETQGALGNTIYF
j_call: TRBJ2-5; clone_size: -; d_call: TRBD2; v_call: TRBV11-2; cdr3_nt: TGTGCCAGCAGCTTAGGACTAGCGGGGCGAAAAGAGACCCAGTACTTC; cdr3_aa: CASSLGLAGRKETQYF
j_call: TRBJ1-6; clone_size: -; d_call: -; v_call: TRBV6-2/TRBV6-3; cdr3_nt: TGTGCCAGCAGTCCCCAAAGGAGCCGTCCACCCCTCCACTTT; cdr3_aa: CASSPQRSRPPLHF
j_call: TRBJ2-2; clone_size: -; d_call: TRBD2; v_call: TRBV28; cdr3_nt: TGTGCCAGCTTAGCGGGAGGGAACACCGGGGAGCTGTTTTTT; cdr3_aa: CASLAGGNTGELFF
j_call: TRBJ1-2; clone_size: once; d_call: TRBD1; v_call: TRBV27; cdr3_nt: TGTGCCAGCAGTTTATGGCCGGGACAGGGGACCGGCTACACCTTC; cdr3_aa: CASSLWPGQGTGYTF
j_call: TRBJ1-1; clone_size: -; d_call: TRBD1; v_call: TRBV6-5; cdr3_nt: TGTGCCAGCAGTCTGACAGGGAGCATGAACACTGAAGCTTTCTTT; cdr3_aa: CASSLTGSMNTEAFF
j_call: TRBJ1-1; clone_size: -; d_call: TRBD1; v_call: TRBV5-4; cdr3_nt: TGTGCCAGCAGCCTTACGACAGGGGCGAACACTGAAGCTTTCTTT; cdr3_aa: CASSLTTGANTEAFF
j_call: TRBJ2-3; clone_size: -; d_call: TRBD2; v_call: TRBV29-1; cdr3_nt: TGCAGCGTTGTCGGCGGGGGGGATACAGATACGCAGTATTTT; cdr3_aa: CSVVGGGDTDTQYF
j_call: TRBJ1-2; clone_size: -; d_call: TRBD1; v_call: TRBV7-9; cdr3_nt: TGTGCCAGCAGCCCTAGCCGGACAGGGCGGGATGGCTACACCTTC; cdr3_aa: CASSPSRTGRDGYTF
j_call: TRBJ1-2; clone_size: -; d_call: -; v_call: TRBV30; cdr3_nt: TGTGCCTGGAGCGAGGGTGCCTCCTATGGCTACACCTTC; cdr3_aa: CAWSEGASYGYTF
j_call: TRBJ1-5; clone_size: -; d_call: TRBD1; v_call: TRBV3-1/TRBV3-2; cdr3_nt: TGTGCCAGCAGCCAAGATCTGAGGGGGCGGCCCCAGCATTTT; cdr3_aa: CASSQDLRGRPQHF
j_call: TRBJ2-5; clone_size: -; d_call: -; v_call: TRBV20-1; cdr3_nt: TGCAGTGCTGCCACCGGGGAGACCCAGTACTTC; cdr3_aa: CSAATGETQYF
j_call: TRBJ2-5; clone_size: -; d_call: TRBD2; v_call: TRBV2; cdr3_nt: TGTGCCAGCATTAGACCGGGAGGAAGAGAGACCCAGTACTTC; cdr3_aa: CASIRPGGRETQYF
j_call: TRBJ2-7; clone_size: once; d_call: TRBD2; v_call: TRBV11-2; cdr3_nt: TGTGCCAGCAGCTTAGTGGGGACTAGCGGGAGGGCCCGCGAGCAGTACTTC; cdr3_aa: CASSLVGTSGRAREQYF
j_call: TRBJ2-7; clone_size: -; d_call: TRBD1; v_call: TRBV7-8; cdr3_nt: TGTGCCAGCAGCTTAGCGGGGACAGCCATCACCTACGAGCAGTACTTC; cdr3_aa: CASSLAGTAITYEQYF